These 25 T cell receptor beta chains originate from one sample sequenced in a study of molecular identifiers for immune sequencing clone quantification. Each CDR3 protein gets one entry after TCRdb re-called the PCR reads with MiXCR. The sample gives 400,000 to 600,000 distinct CDR3 sequences, under 30% of which show up once; 0.7% to 0.9% is in the top ten. The sequencing sample was made of naive CD8+ T cells from blood, with Jurkat cell RNA spiked in. The subset: FACS-sorted CD8+CD4-CCR7+CD45RA+ naive T cells. The receptors stem from a human donor in good health. Some libraries in this study had Jurkat cell RNA spiked in.

In this sample, this clonotype turned up a few times. The chain combines TRBV6-6 with TRBJ2-7; D is possibly TRBD2 (5 bases). The germline V and J ends were trimmed by 0 bases and 2 bases, with 11 bases remaining between them. Germline loops: CDR1 MNHNY, CDR2 SVGAGI (reference sequence). This CDR3 has 15 residues. CDR3 bases: TGTGCCAGCAGTTACTCGGATTGGGAGACCTACGAGCAGTACTTC. Translation: CASSYSDWETYEQYF.

About this clonotype: A much larger clone differs from this one at a single base, so this may be a read error. The genes are TRBV5-3 and TRBJ2-7; D uncertain. TRBV5-3 is given ORF status, its function remaining uncertain. The CDR3 consists of 14 residues. The CDR3 here is CASSLLPGGYVQYF. CDR3 DNA: TGTGCCAGCAGCTTGCTCCCGGGTGGCTACGTGCAGTACTTC.

As concerns this clonotype: This may be a read error: a much more frequent sequence differs by one nucleotide. The V call is TRBV28, the J call TRBJ2-7, with D uncertain. CDR3 length: 14 amino acids. CDR1 and CDR2 from the germline V gene are MDHEN and SYDVKM. The CDR3 here is CAGSSGHLNDEQYF. The CDR3 bases are TGTGCCGGCAGTTCCGGGCACCTCAACGACGAGCAGTACTTC.

Regarding this clonotype: The junction departs from the called germline gene at one end, perhaps through a read error. CDR3 in DNA: TGTGTCAGCAGCCGAGACAGCTATAGCAATCAGCCCCAGCATTTT. Encoded protein: CVSSRDSYSNQPQHF. The J gene is TRBJ1-5, the V gene TRBV7-6, with TRBD1 as a possible D gene (5 bases). The CDR3 is 15 residues long. Looked up from germline, CDR1 is SGHVS and CDR2 is FNYEAQ.

The V gene is TRBV20-1, the J gene TRBJ2-7, with 9 positions matching TRBD1. With V trimmed by 6 bases and J by 0 bases, 9 bases remained unmatched. This CDR3 is built from 15 residues. From germline, CDR1 is DFQATT and CDR2 SNEGSKA (reference sequence). The CDR3 bases are TGCAGTGCGGTCGTTGGGACAGGGAACTCCTACGAGCAGTACTTC. Amino acid sequence: CSAVVGTGNSYEQYF.

This clonotype was recorded at least ten times. The V call is TRBV28, the J call TRBJ2-3, with D hard to call. CDR1 and CDR2 (germline): MDHEN, SYDVKM. This CDR3 region has 13 residues. Trimming left V 8 bases short and J 13 bases short, with 22 bases between. CDR3 DNA: TGTGCCAGCTCCCCCCTACGGGCCCGTGGGGAGTATTTT. It specifies CASSPLRARGEYF. The variable domain in full, with the rest retrieved from reference TRBV28 and TRBJ2-3, is DVKVTQSSRYLVKRTGEKVFLECVQDMDHENMFWYRQDPGLGLRLIYFSYDVKMKEKGDIPEGYSVSREKKERFSLILESASTNQTSMYLCASSPLRARGEYFGPGTRLTVL.

The table lists this clonotype with a few counts. The chain links TRBV7-9 to TRBJ2-1; 8 nucleotides agree with TRBD2. The CDR3 sequence is 14 residues long. CDR1 SEHNR and CDR2 FQNEAQ come from the germline V gene (reference sequence). The ends lost 5 bases at V and 8 bases at J; junction bases unmatched: 8. The CDR3 region is CASSRWTSPDEQFF. The CDR3 DNA reads TGTGCCAGCAGCCGATGGACTAGCCCCGATGAGCAGTTCTTC.

This clonotype was seen repeatedly, ten times or more. The chain couples TRBV9 to TRBJ2-2; D not resolved. The CDR3 spans 12 residues. Trimming cost V 0 bases and J 5 bases, with 2 bases left between them. Germline loops: CDR1 SGDLS, CDR2 YYNGEE. The chain's CDR3 is CASSVETGELFF. In nucleotides, the CDR3 is TGTGCCAGCAGCGTAGAAACCGGGGAGCTGTTTTTT.

Worth noting for this clonotype: With a much larger clone just one base away, this may be a read error. This chain connects TRBV7-9 to TRBJ2-4, with unresolved D. V was pared by 4 bases and J by 0 bases, with 10 bases between. CDR1 SEHNR and CDR2 FQNEAQ come from the germline V gene (reference sequence). This CDR3 contains 15 residues. The CDR3 is CASSSAGLAKNIQYF. Here the CDR3 DNA reads TGTGCCAGCAGCTCGGCCGGTTTAGCCAAAAACATTCAGTACTTC.

There are a few counts of this clonotype. The V call is TRBV4-3, the J call TRBJ2-7; 9 nucleotides match TRBD1. The trim removed 0 bases at V and 0 bases at J, leaving 15 bases unmatched. This CDR3 is built from 20 residues. CDR1 and CDR2 from the germline V gene are LGHNA and YSLEER. The CDR3 DNA follows: TGCGCCAGCAGCCAAGAGTTAGTATTAGGACAGGGGCCGAGCTCCTACGAGCAGTACTTC. This encodes CASSQELVLGQGPSSYEQYF.

A remark on this clonotype: A read error may account for a junction end that differs from germline. The chain couples TRBV4-3 to TRBJ2-6, with 14 bases matching TRBD2. The germline gives CDR1 LGHNA, CDR2 YSLEER. The CDR3 is 18 residues long. The CDR3 loop is CVSSGGGLAGAGANVLTF. CDR3 bases: TGCGTCAGCAGCGGGGGGGGACTAGCGGGAGCTGGGGCCAACGTCCTGACTTTC.

This clonotype came up a few times. V usage is TRBV27 and J usage is TRBJ1-5, with TRBD1 matching 7 bases. J gave up 0 bases and V 7 bases, and 15 bases lay outside the gene matches. Germline loops: CDR1 MNHEY, CDR2 SMNVEV (reference sequence). The CDR3 runs 18 residues. The CDR3 is CASKPLSGTAISNQPQHF. The CDR3 bases are TGTGCCAGCAAACCACTTAGCGGGACAGCTATTAGCAATCAGCCCCAGCATTTT.

The chain uses TRBV5-4 and TRBJ2-1; D not certain. Germline values: CDR1 SGHNT, CDR2 YYREEE (reference sequence). The germline V and J ends were trimmed by 0 bases and 9 bases, with 10 bases remaining between them. The length of the CDR3 is 13 residues. CDR3 protein: CASSLAIGGEQFF. The CDR3 DNA follows: TGTGCCAGCAGCTTGGCCATCGGCGGTGAGCAGTTCTTC.

There are a few counts of this clonotype. J is TRBJ2-3 and V is TRBV4-3; the D is unclear. The CDR3 sequence is 16 residues long. The germline V and J ends were trimmed by 1 base and 0 bases, with 11 bases remaining between them. The germline gives CDR1 LGHNA, CDR2 YSLEER. For the CDR3, the DNA is TGCGCCAGCAGCCAAGGTGTTAGGAGAAGCACAGATACGCAGTATTTT. It is translated as CASSQGVRRSTDTQYF.

This clonotype was seen repeatedly, ten times or more. The J gene is TRBJ1-5, the V gene TRBV7-9, with D uncertain. CDR1 is SEHNR, CDR2 FQNEAQ, per germline (reference sequence). The V gene lost 1 base and the J gene lost 1 base, with 8 bases spanning the gap. The CDR3 covers 15 residues. The CDR3 is CASSLVGPSNQPQHF. DNA for the CDR3: TGTGCCAGCAGCTTAGTGGGTCCAAGCAATCAGCCCCAGCATTTT.

The sample holds many counts of this clonotype. This rearrangement joins TRBV27 to TRBJ2-3; weak D call: TRBD1 (5 bases). CDR3 length equals 15 residues. V was trimmed by 1 base and J by 1 base, leaving 9 bases between them. From germline, CDR1 is MNHEY and CDR2 SMNVEV (reference sequence). For the CDR3, the DNA is TGTGCCAGCAGTTTATTGAGCAGGGGCACAGATACGCAGTATTTT. Protein product: CASSLLSRGTDTQYF.

This clonotype was recorded once. J is TRBJ2-3 and V is TRBV4-3; 11 positions agree with TRBD1. After removal of 0 bases from V and 4 bases from J, the junction contained 12 bases not matched to a gene. CDR3 length equals 19 residues. The V gene's germline CDR1 is LGHNA and CDR2 YSLEER. This chain's CDR3 is CASSQDWVGTGGAADTQYF. As DNA, the CDR3 is TGCGCCAGCAGCCAAGATTGGGTGGGGACAGGGGGTGCAGCAGATACGCAGTATTTT.

As for this clonotype: It may be a read error: a sequence one base away is much more abundant. The chain employs TRBV27 and TRBJ2-3; 8 nucleotides align to TRBD2. The V gene's germline CDR1 is MNHEY and CDR2 SMNVEV (reference sequence). With V trimmed by 5 bases and J by 2 bases, 12 bases remained unmatched. This CDR3 comprises 17 residues. CDR3 sequence (DNA): TGTGCCAGCAGTCACCTCTCGCGGGAGGCCCTCACAGATACGCAGTATTTT. It is translated as CASSHLSREALTDTQYF.

In its sample, this clonotype was seen many times. CDR3 DNA: TGTGCCAGCAGTAGCGGGACAGGGAACACCGGGGAGCTGTTTTTT. It codes for CASSSGTGNTGELFF. The gene calls are TRBV12-3 or TRBV12-4 and TRBJ2-2; tentative D call: TRBD1 (8 bases). With 5 bases removed from V and 1 base from J, the gap between germline ends came to 11 bases. CDR3 size: 15 residues.

Only a few counts were recorded for this clonotype. The rearrangement links TRBV9 to TRBJ1-5; a weak D match, TRBD1 (6 bases). The length of the CDR3 is 13 residues. V was cut by 3 bases and J by 6 bases, with 10 bases left in between. In germline, CDR1 is SGDLS, CDR2 YYNGEE. Written as DNA, the CDR3 is TGTGCCAGCAGCGAGGGGGGGACTCAGCCCCAGCATTTT. This encodes CASSEGGTQPQHF.

This clonotype came up many times. The chain couples TRBV7-2 to TRBJ2-7; a possible D gene is TRBD1 (6 bases). The germline CDR1 and CDR2 sequences are SGHTA and FQGNSA. The germline V and J ends were trimmed by 5 bases and 3 bases, with 14 bases remaining between them. The CDR3 consists of 14 residues. The CDR3 loop reads CASSNLRDNYEQYF. DNA for the CDR3: TGTGCCAGCAGCAACCTTCGGGACAACTACGAGCAGTACTTC. The full variable domain, its missing parts supplied by reference TRBV7-2 and TRBJ2-7, is GAGVSQSPSNKVTEKGKDVELRCDPISGHTALYWYRQSLGQGLEFLIYFQGNSAPDKSGLPSDRFSAERTGGSVSTLTIQRTQQEDSAVYLCASSNLRDNYEQYFGPGTRLTVT.

DNA for the CDR3: TGCGCCAGCAGCCCAGGCGGGGGCATGGATGTTAATTCACCCCTCCACTTT. Amino acids: CASSPGGGMDVNSPLHF. This chain joins TRBV4-1 and TRBJ1-6; D may be TRBD1 (6 bases). Germline-derived CDR1 and CDR2 are MGHRA and YSYEKL. The V end was cut by 4 bases, the J end by 6 bases, with 19 bases between. The CDR3 spans 17 residues.

On this clonotype itself: Its ends do not fully match the called genes, so a read error is possible. The chain recombines TRBV7-9 with TRBJ2-6, with D possibly being TRBD2 (6 bases). The CDR3 sequence is 15 residues long. Germline-derived CDR1 and CDR2 are SEHNR and FQNEAQ (reference sequence). The CDR3 sequence: CASSPPGVGANVLAF. The CDR3 DNA reads as TGTGCCAGCAGCCCCCCGGGGGTCGGGGCCAACGTCCTGGCTTTC.

The rearrangement links TRBV4-1 to TRBJ1-1; tentatively, D is TRBD1 (6 bases). The V gene lost 3 bases and the J gene lost 3 bases, with 14 bases spanning the gap. The CDR3 contains 15 residues. CDR1 and CDR2 (germline): MGHRA, YSYEKL. The CDR3 loop is CASSQDSLRDTEAFF. CDR3 nucleotides: TGCGCCAGCAGCCAGGACAGTCTCCGGGACACTGAAGCTTTCTTT.

This clonotype has a handful of counts. CDR3 nucleotides: TGCGCCAGCAGTCCTACCGGGGGGTTAGAGCAGTACTTC. Its translation is CASSPTGGLEQYF. The genes are TRBV5-1 and TRBJ2-7, with 7 positions matching TRBD2. Unmatched junction bases numbered 9, after V lost 5 bases and J lost 7 bases. Germline V gene sequence: CDR1 SGHRS, CDR2 YFSETQ. The CDR3 loop spans 13 amino acids.